There are a few counts of the clone carrying this T cell receptor beta chain. Its matching antigen is unknown. This entry comes from a study of cytomegalovirus exposure and HLA in healthy donors. The study, taken as a whole, reports: A missense DCLRE1C variant was associated with V- and J-gene trimming of TCR beta chains in a later analysis, and an independent cohort replicated the association. Analysis performed later showed TCR beta chains linked to HLA being more clonally expanded than equally common others.

PCR involved 60 Vbeta and 13 Jbeta primers. Measured with immunoSEQ multiplex PCR; TCRdb has only the in-frame clones, and not every one. Counted here are 160,000 or so clones, around 80% occurring once; the ten biggest clones make up 4.3%. Between the trimmed V and J ends, which lost 6 bases and 3 bases, there was a span of 18 bases. The V gene's germline CDR1 is SGHRS and CDR2 YFSETQ. This CDR3 contains 15 residues. The clonotype comes from a man in his forties in good health and CMV-seronegative. The rearrangement links TRBV5-1 to TRBJ1-1; tentatively, D is TRBD1 (5 bases). Input material: PBMCs. This CDR3 is CASKEQDTGDTEAFF. CDR3 nucleotide sequence: TGCGCCAGCAAGGAACAGGACACTGGTGACACTGAAGCTTTCTTT.